This T cell receptor (beta chain) is drawn from a study of identical twins. This CDR3 region has 14 residues. After removal of 2 bases from V and 7 bases from J, the junction contained 4 bases not matched to a gene. The germline V gene has CDR1 SGHTA and CDR2 FQGTGA. In its sample, this clonotype was seen many times. Antigen unknown. In TCRdb, the 5' RACE reads were re-called with MiXCR into one record per CDR3 protein. This sample has over 200,000 distinct CDR3 sequences, with approximately 7.1% found just once. Whole-study findings and limits: Rather than following the same donors, the conclusions depended on cross-sectional statistical analysis.

The data were also submitted as part of a second study, on T cells expressing NK-cell markers.

The receptor was derived from a woman aged 18-35 years in good health. The V gene is TRBV7-3, the J gene TRBJ2-1; 8 positions agree with TRBD2. The sequencing sample was made of CD8+ T cells sorted from blood. CDR3 coding DNA: TGTGCCAGCAGCTTACGGGGGGGTGGGAATGAGCAGTTCTTC. It translates to CASSLRGGGNEQFF. Based on the CDR3 plus reference TRBV7-3 and TRBJ2-1, the full variable domain is GAGVSQTPSNKVTEKGKYVELRCDPISGHTALYWYRQSLGQGPEFLIYFQGTGAADDSGLPNDRFFAVRPEGSVSTLKIQRTERGDSAVYLCASSLRGGGNEQFFGPGTRLTVL.